Listed below are T cell receptor beta chains from one sample, sequenced in a study of blood T cell repertoires in COVID-19. Measured with immunoSEQ multiplex PCR; TCRdb has only the in-frame clones, and not every one. The sample includes fewer than 200,000 clones, 80% to 90% of them seen just once. Sample: peripheral blood. These receptors originate from a woman in her 70s with COVID-19, enrolled during active disease. The CDR3 runs from the conserved cysteine through the conserved F or W. A D gene is named only where the DNA matches it firmly. Expanded clones get a size class; other rows say once, few or many, or leave the size out.

abundance	v_gene	j_gene	d_gene	CDR3aa	CDR3nt
-	TRBV4-1	TRBJ2-7	-	CASSLDRTDYEQYF	TGCGCCAGCAGCCTCGACCGGACAGACTACGAGCAGTACTTC
-	TRBV27	TRBJ2-1	TRBD2	CARRWREAGNEQFF	TGTGCCAGGCGGTGGCGGGAGGCGGGTAATGAGCAGTTCTTC
-	TRBV3-1/TRBV3-2	TRBJ1-5	-	CASSQDTVNQPQHF	TGTGCCAGCAGCCAAGATACAGTTAATCAGCCCCAGCATTTT
-	TRBV2	TRBJ1-4	-	CASKRTETEEKLFF	TGTGCCAGCAAAAGGACAGAAACTGAAGAAAAACTGTTTTTT
-	TRBV5-4	TRBJ2-2	TRBD2	CASSPSGRARSGELFF	TGTGCCAGCAGCCCGAGCGGGAGGGCCAGGTCCGGGGAGCTGTTTTTT
once	TRBV6-5	TRBJ2-7	-	CASSAAQTVAYEQYF	TGTGCCAGCAGCGCCGCCCAGACAGTAGCCTACGAGCAGTACTTC
-	TRBV15	TRBJ1-1	TRBD1	CATSRGTAEAFF	TGTGCCACCAGCAGGGGGACAGCCGAAGCTTTCTTT
-	TRBV28	TRBJ2-1	TRBD2	CASRPWTSGSNEQFF	TGTGCCAGCAGGCCTTGGACTAGCGGGAGCAATGAGCAGTTCTTC
-	TRBV2	TRBJ2-7	-	CASSDSPGESYEQYF	TGTGCCAGCAGTGATTCTCCGGGAGAGTCGTACGAGCAGTACTTC
-	TRBV7-2	TRBJ1-1	TRBD1	CASSIRTGGSTEAFF	TGTGCCAGCAGCATAAGGACAGGGGGCAGTACTGAAGCTTTCTTT
few	TRBV11-2	TRBJ2-1	-	CASSLDLQAEQFF	TGTGCCAGCAGCTTAGATCTGCAGGCTGAGCAGTTCTTC
-	TRBV6-4	TRBJ2-7	TRBD1	CASSAGTGAYEQYF	TGTGCCAGCAGCGCAGGGACAGGTGCCTACGAGCAGTACTTC
-	TRBV4-1	TRBJ2-3	TRBD1	CASSQESRQGVGDTQYF	TGCGCCAGCAGCCAAGAATCGAGACAGGGGGTGGGAGATACGCAGTATTTT
-	TRBV15	TRBJ2-2	TRBD2	CATSRDILAAGELFF	TGTGCCACCAGCAGAGATATTCTAGCGGCCGGGGAGCTGTTTTTT
-	TRBV27	TRBJ2-7	-	CASSENAGATYEQYF	TGTGCCAGCAGCGAAAACGCAGGGGCCACCTACGAGCAGTACTTC
-	TRBV4-2	TRBJ1-2	TRBD1	CASSHHGTGGYGYTF	TGTGCCAGCAGCCACCATGGGACAGGAGGCTATGGCTACACCTTC
-	TRBV15	TRBJ1-1	TRBD1	CATSRAGGGFTEAFF	TGTGCCACCAGCAGAGCAGGGGGCGGTTTTACTGAAGCTTTCTTT
once	TRBV14	TRBJ1-1	TRBD1	CASSQEDTYRGWNTEAFF	TGTGCCAGCAGCCAAGAAGATACTTACAGGGGGTGGAACACTGAAGCTTTCTTT
-	TRBV4-3	TRBJ2-3	TRBD1	CASSQVAGGRGRSDTQYF	TGCGCCAGCAGCCAAGTCGCCGGGGGCAGGGGGCGATCAGATACGCAGTATTTT
-	TRBV19	TRBJ2-1	TRBD2	CASSPTSGRYNEQFF	TGTGCCAGTAGTCCTACTAGCGGGAGATACAATGAGCAGTTCTTC
-	TRBV29-1	TRBJ2-3	-	CSVGVAATDTQYF	TGCAGCGTTGGGGTAGCGGCCACAGATACGCAGTATTTT
-	TRBV18	TRBJ2-7	TRBD1	CASSPGQSSYEQYF	TGTGCCAGCTCACCGGGACAGTCTTCCTACGAGCAGTACTTC
-	TRBV18	TRBJ1-1	TRBD1	CASSRDRDTEAFF	TGTGCCAGCTCACGGGACAGGGACACTGAAGCTTTCTTT
once	TRBV5-1	TRBJ2-1	TRBD2	CASSLGGLAGAGEQFF	TGCGCCAGCAGCTTGGGGGGACTAGCGGGAGCTGGTGAGCAGTTCTTC
-	TRBV10-3	TRBJ2-3	TRBD2	CAIGAGGPDTQYF	TGTGCCATCGGGGCGGGAGGGCCTGATACGCAGTATTTT
-	TRBV10-3	TRBJ1-3	TRBD1	CAISPDLTGVYF	TGTGCCATCAGCCCAGACTTGACAGGGGTATATTTT
-	TRBV5-1	TRBJ2-7	TRBD1	CASSLGTLLDRASYEQYF	TGCGCCAGCAGCTTGGGAACGCTATTGGACAGGGCCTCCTACGAGCAGTACTTC
-	TRBV5-1	TRBJ1-1	TRBD1	CASNQGTGGTEAFF	TGCGCCAGCAACCAAGGGACAGGGGGGACTGAAGCTTTCTTT
-	TRBV25-1	TRBJ1-1	-	CASTGWAEAFF	TGTGCCAGTACGGGGTGGGCTGAAGCTTTCTTT
few	TRBV28	TRBJ2-7	-	CASSSPGHLLRREQYF	TGTGCCAGCAGTTCCCCGGGACACCTGCTACGTCGCGAGCAGTACTTC
-	TRBV5-3	TRBJ1-6	-	CARSLLCSYNSPLHF	TGTGCCAGAAGCTTGTTATGCTCCTATAATTCACCCCTCCACTTT
-	TRBV19	TRBJ2-7	TRBD2	CASSIIGGRDEQYF	TGTGCCAGTAGTATTATCGGCGGGAGGGACGAGCAGTACTTC
-	TRBV7-3	TRBJ2-3	-	CASSPGRSGADTQYF	TGTGCCAGCAGTCCGGGACGTTCGGGAGCAGATACGCAGTATTTT
once	TRBV11-1	TRBJ1-3	-	CASRRVSGNTIYF	TGTGCCAGCAGACGGGTCTCTGGAAACACCATATATTTT
-	TRBV19	TRBJ1-5	-	CASSIGRVGQPQHF	TGTGCCAGTAGTATCGGCAGGGTAGGCCAGCCCCAGCATTTT
-	TRBV7-9	TRBJ2-1	-	CASSYGTFQNNEQFF	TGTGCCAGCAGCTACGGGACATTCCAAAACAATGAGCAGTTCTTC
-	TRBV5-1	TRBJ2-1	TRBD1	CASSLQGPLVNEQFF	TGCGCCAGCAGCTTACAGGGGCCGCTGGTCAATGAGCAGTTCTTC